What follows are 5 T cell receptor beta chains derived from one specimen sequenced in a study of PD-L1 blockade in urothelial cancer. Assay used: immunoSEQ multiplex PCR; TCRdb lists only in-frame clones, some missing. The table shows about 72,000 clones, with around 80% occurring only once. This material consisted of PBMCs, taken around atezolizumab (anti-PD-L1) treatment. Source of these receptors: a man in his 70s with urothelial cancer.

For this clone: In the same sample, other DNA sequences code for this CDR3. CDR3 in amino acids: CASSIRGDTQYF. As DNA, the CDR3 is TGTGCCAGTAGTATAAGGGGAGATACGCAGTATTTT. The chain couples TRBV19 to TRBJ2-3, with a possible D match to TRBD1 (5 bases). The CDR3 has 12 amino acids. CDR1 is LNHDA and CDR2 is SQIVND in the germline V gene (reference sequence). Trimming removed 2 bases from V and 5 bases from J, with 5 bases in between.

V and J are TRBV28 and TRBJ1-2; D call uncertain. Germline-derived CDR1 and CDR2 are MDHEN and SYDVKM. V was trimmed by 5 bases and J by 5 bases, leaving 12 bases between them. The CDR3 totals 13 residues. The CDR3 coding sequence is TGTGCCAGCAGTCCACCGGGTCTGTATGGCTACACCTTC. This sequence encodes CASSPPGLYGYTF.

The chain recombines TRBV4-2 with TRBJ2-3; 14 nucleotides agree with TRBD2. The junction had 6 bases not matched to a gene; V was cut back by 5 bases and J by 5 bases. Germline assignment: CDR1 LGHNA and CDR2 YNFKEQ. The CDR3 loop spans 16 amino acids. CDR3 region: CASSERLAGGGDTQYF. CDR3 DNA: TGTGCCAGCAGCGAAAGACTAGCGGGAGGGGGAGATACGCAGTATTTT.

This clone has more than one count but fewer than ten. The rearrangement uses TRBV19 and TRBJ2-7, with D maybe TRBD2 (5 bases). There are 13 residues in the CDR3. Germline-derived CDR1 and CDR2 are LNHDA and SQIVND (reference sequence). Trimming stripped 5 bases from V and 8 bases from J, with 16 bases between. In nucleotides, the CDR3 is TGTGCCAGTAGTCCAGAGGGTGTTAATCAGCAGTACTTC. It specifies CASSPEGVNQQYF. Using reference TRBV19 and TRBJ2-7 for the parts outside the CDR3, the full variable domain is DGGITQSPKYLFRKEGQNVTLSCEQNLNHDAMYWYRQDPGQGLRLIYYSQIVNDFQKGDIAEGYSVSREKKESFPLTVTSAQKNPTAFYLCASSPEGVNQQYFGPGTRLTVT.

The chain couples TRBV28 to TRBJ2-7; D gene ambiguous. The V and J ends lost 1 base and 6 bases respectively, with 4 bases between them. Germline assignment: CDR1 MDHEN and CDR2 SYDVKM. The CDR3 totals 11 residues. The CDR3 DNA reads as TGTGCCAGCAGTTTATTGAGCGAGCAGTACTTC. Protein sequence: CASSLLSEQYF.